These 15 T cell receptor beta chains originate from one sample sequenced in a study of blood T cell repertoires in COVID-19. This table comes from immunoSEQ multiplex PCR, and its TCRdb copy is limited to in-frame clones, with some not included. The sample records fewer than 300,000 clones, approximately 85% being singletons. Sequencing was carried out using peripheral blood. These TCRs come from a man aged 50 to 60 with active or convalescent COVID-19.

This clone occurred once. V usage is TRBV19 and J usage is TRBJ1-2, with D possibly TRBD1 on 5 matching bases. Trimming shortened V by 1 base and J by 6 bases, and 9 bases separated the two germline ends. This CDR3 is 13 amino acids long. CDR1 is LNHDA, CDR2 SQIVND, per germline (reference sequence). CDR3: CASSIGQGDGYTF. As DNA, the CDR3 is TGTGCCAGTAGTATAGGCCAGGGTGATGGCTACACCTTC.

The chain recombines TRBV27 with TRBJ2-7, with D maybe TRBD1 (6 bases). Between the trimmed V and J ends, which lost 2 bases and 2 bases, there was a span of 13 bases. The CDR3 loop spans 15 amino acids. Looked up from germline, CDR1 is MNHEY and CDR2 is SMNVEV (reference sequence). CDR3 coding DNA: TGTGCCAGCAGTTTACCGGGGACACCAACCTACGAGCAGTACTTC. As protein: CASSLPGTPTYEQYF.

The chain recombines TRBV7-2 with TRBJ2-6; D unresolved. The CDR3 loop spans 14 amino acids. From germline, CDR1 is SGHTA and CDR2 FQGNSA. Deletions cut 5 bases from V and 1 base from J, with 6 bases between. CDR3 loop: CASSPRSGANVLTF. The CDR3 DNA sequence: TGTGCCAGCAGCCCTCGGTCTGGGGCCAACGTCCTGACTTTC.

The chain uses TRBV27 and TRBJ2-1; D perhaps matches TRBD2 (5 bases). Germline CDR1 MNHEY, CDR2 SMNVEV (reference sequence). The CDR3 is 17 amino acids. V was trimmed by 6 bases and J by 4 bases, leaving 22 bases between them. The CDR3 region is CASSPRVGGTLYNEQFF. Here the CDR3 DNA reads TGTGCCAGCAGCCCGCGGGTTGGCGGAACGTTGTACAATGAGCAGTTCTTC.

For the CDR3, the DNA is TGCGCCAGCAGCCCTCGGACTAGCGGGAGGTTTCCCCAAGAGACCCAGTACTTC. Translated: CASSPRTSGRFPQETQYF. V gene TRBV5-1 combines with J gene TRBJ2-5; 14 nucleotides align to TRBD2. The J segment lost 1 base and the V segment lost 4 bases, leaving 9 bases of the junction unmatched. Germline V gives CDR1 SGHRS, CDR2 YFSETQ. The CDR3 totals 18 residues.

This chain connects TRBV19 to TRBJ1-5; perhaps TRBD1 as D (6 bases). This CDR3 spans 16 amino acids. The V gene's germline CDR1 is LNHDA and CDR2 SQIVND (reference sequence). Trimming took off 7 bases at V and 4 bases at J, with 20 bases between the two ends. In DNA, the CDR3 is TGTGCCAGTAATCCGTACCAAAGACAGGAGAATCAGCCCCAGCATTTT. Protein: CASNPYQRQENQPQHF.

The chain carries TRBV2 and TRBJ2-7; TRBD2 matches at 8 bases. CDR3 length equals 16 residues. The germline V gene has CDR1 SNHLY and CDR2 FYNNEI. V lost 5 bases to trimming and J lost 7 bases; unmatched junction nucleotides: 16. In DNA, the CDR3 is TGTGCCAGCAGTCCTGAGGCGGGGGGCGCGGTGGTGGAGCAGTACTTC. Translation gives CASSPEAGGAVVEQYF.

This clone was seen a handful of times. This chain links TRBV7-3 with TRBJ2-5, with 7 bases identical to TRBD2. V was clipped by 0 bases and J by 3 bases; unmatched bases: 1. The CDR3 consists of 14 residues. The V gene's germline CDR1 is SGHTA and CDR2 FQGTGA. CDR3 sequence: CASSLTAGEETQYF. In DNA, the CDR3 is TGTGCCAGCAGCTTAACGGCGGGAGAAGAGACCCAGTACTTC.

The rearrangement links TRBV18 to TRBJ1-2; TRBD1 matches 8 bases. V shed 6 bases, J shed 2 bases, and the junction held 8 bases outside the gene matches. The CDR3 loop spans 15 amino acids. Per germline, CDR1 KGHSH and CDR2 LQKENI. The CDR3 is CASSPGTGGNYGYTF. In nucleotides, the CDR3 is TGTGCCAGCTCTCCTGGGACAGGAGGCAACTATGGCTACACCTTC. Full variable domain (remainder filled in from reference TRBV18 and TRBJ1-2): NAGVMQNPRHLVRRRGQEARLRCSPMKGHSHVYWYRQLPEEGLKFMVYLQKENIIDESGMPKERFSAEFPKEGPSILRIQQVVRGDSAAYFCASSPGTGGNYGYTFGSGTRLTVV.

As to this clone: In the same sample, other DNA sequences code for this CDR3. The J gene is TRBJ2-7, the V gene TRBV2; D not resolved. This CDR3 has 12 residues. Germline CDR1 is SNHLY and CDR2 is FYNNEI. Trimming pared 5 bases from V and 3 bases from J, leaving 8 bases between. CDR3 bases: TGTGCCAGCAGTTCCGGTGGCTACGAGCAGTACTTC. Translated: CASSSGGYEQYF.

The chain is built from TRBV18 and TRBJ2-7; maybe TRBD1 (6 bases). Germline CDR1 and CDR2: KGHSH and LQKENI. Trimming cost V 4 bases and J 2 bases, with 9 bases left between them. The length of the CDR3 is 13 residues. The CDR3 DNA follows: TGTGCCAGCTCACTCTCAGGGGCCTACGAGCAGTACTTC. It translates to CASSLSGAYEQYF.

The chain employs TRBV4-1 and TRBJ2-1; D unclear. The germline V and J ends were trimmed by 0 bases and 9 bases, with 9 bases remaining between them. CDR3 size: 13 residues. Germline V gene lookup returns CDR1 MGHRA and CDR2 YSYEKL. Here the CDR3 reads CASSQENPGEQFF. The DNA for the CDR3 is TGCGCCAGCAGCCAAGAAAACCCGGGTGAGCAGTTCTTC.

The chain recombines TRBV3-1 (or the pseudogene TRBV3-2) with TRBJ1-1; TRBD1 might be the D (5 bases). CDR1 LGHDT and CDR2 YNNKEL come from the germline V gene (reference sequence). The CDR3 loop spans 17 amino acids. V was clipped by 4 bases and J by 4 bases, with 22 bases between them. The CDR3 spells CASSPPLGGAVTTEAFF. CDR3 nucleotide sequence: TGTGCCAGCAGCCCCCCCTTGGGAGGGGCAGTCACCACTGAAGCTTTCTTT.

The chain employs TRBV21-1 and TRBJ2-7; the table's D call TRBD2 went unverified against the DNA. TRBV21-1 is tagged as a pseudogene. The CDR3 runs 15 residues. The CDR3 nucleotides read TGTGCCAGCAGCAAACGCCGCGGCTGCCCCTACGAGCAGTACTTC. It specifies CASSKRRGCPYEQYF.

CDR3 coding DNA: TGTGCCAGCAGCTTAGCGACTAGACCAGATACGCAGTATTTT. This sequence encodes CASSLATRPDTQYF. The chain carries TRBV7-9 and TRBJ2-3; perhaps TRBD2 as D (6 bases). The ends were cut back, 0 bases at V and 4 bases at J, with 8 bases in the middle. The CDR3 runs to 14 residues. Germline V CDR1 and CDR2: SEHNR, FQNEAQ (reference sequence).